What follows are 9 T cell receptor beta chains derived from one specimen sequenced in a study of shared clonotypes between healthy human individuals. TCRdb's copy holds only in-frame clones and misses some; the assay was immunoSEQ multiplex PCR. The sample consists of 1,100,000 or so clones, 75% to 85% of them appearing once. Material for sequencing was memory CD4+ T cells from PBMCs. Subset: CD45RA-negative fraction. The source of these receptors is a man aged 18 to 35 in good health. Some clones in this sample may be carry-over from other donors' samples.

The CDR3: CASSSPGPGANVLTF. CDR3 DNA sequence: TGTGCCAGCAGTTCACCAGGGCCTGGGGCCAACGTCCTGACTTTC. V is TRBV28 and J is TRBJ2-6, with D perhaps TRBD1 (5 bases). V was cut by 4 bases and J by 2 bases, with 9 bases left in between. From germline, CDR1 is MDHEN and CDR2 SYDVKM. The CDR3 sequence is 15 residues long.

This chain joins TRBV19 and TRBJ2-2; tentatively, D is TRBD1 (5 bases). Germline V CDR1 and CDR2: LNHDA, SQIVND (reference sequence). This CDR3 is 16 amino acids long. Trimming shortened V by 4 bases and J by 2 bases, and 14 bases separated the two germline ends. Written as DNA, the CDR3 is TGTGCCAGTAGTACAGGGTTGAGATACAACACCGGGGAGCTGTTTTTT. Translated, it gives CASSTGLRYNTGELFF. Together with reference TRBV19 and TRBJ2-2, the CDR3 gives the full variable domain: DGGITQSPKYLFRKEGQNVTLSCEQNLNHDAMYWYRQDPGQGLRLIYYSQIVNDFQKGDIAEGYSVSREKKESFPLTVTSAQKNPTAFYLCASSTGLRYNTGELFFGEGSRLTVL.

The V gene is TRBV5-1, the J gene TRBJ2-3; D is ambiguous. V was shortened by 8 bases and J by 8 bases, with 9 bases between the two germline ends. Germline CDR1 and CDR2: SGHRS and YFSETQ. This CDR3 is built from 10 residues. CDR3 protein: CARTYSTQYF. DNA of the CDR3: TGCGCCAGAACGTATAGTACGCAGTATTTT.

The V call is TRBV11-2, the J call TRBJ2-1; no clear D gene. This CDR3 is built from 12 residues. V was cut by 5 bases and J by 11 bases, with 13 bases left in between. Germline-derived CDR1 and CDR2 are SGHAT and FQNNGV. The CDR3 loop is CASSQVRGKQFF. CDR3 in DNA: TGTGCCAGCAGCCAGGTACGCGGCAAGCAGTTCTTC.

The chain couples TRBV6-1 to TRBJ1-5; D is ambiguous. The V and J ends lost 1 base and 3 bases respectively, with 13 bases between them. CDR3 length equals 16 residues. Per germline, CDR1 MNHNS and CDR2 SASEGT. The CDR3, as DNA: TGTGCCAGCAGTGAAGGGGCTCAGGTCCCCAATCAGCCCCAGCATTTT. Translating it yields CASSEGAQVPNQPQHF.

The chain combines TRBV6-4 with TRBJ2-3, with D perhaps matching TRBD1 or TRBD2 (5 bases each). The CDR3 consists of 18 residues. Germline V gives CDR1 MRHNA, CDR2 SNTAGT. Between the trimmed V and J ends, which lost 4 bases and 8 bases, there was a span of 28 bases. The CDR3 loop is CASSVGPYGTPSDSTQYF. The DNA of the CDR3 is TGTGCCAGCAGTGTCGGTCCTTACGGGACGCCTTCGGATAGTACGCAGTATTTT.

The CDR3 DNA is TGCAGCGTTGCCGGCAGGGCAGGAATCACAGATACGCAGTATTTT. Translating it yields CSVAGRAGITDTQYF. This chain links TRBV29-1 with TRBJ2-3; tentative D call: TRBD1 (5 bases). The V gene lost 4 bases and the J gene lost 2 bases, with 16 bases spanning the gap. CDR1 and CDR2 from the germline V gene are SQVTM and ANQGSEA. This CDR3 comprises 15 residues.

The gene calls are TRBV25-1 and TRBJ1-4, with 7 bases aligning to TRBD1. The CDR3 sequence is 15 residues long. V lost 5 bases and J lost 7; bases outside the gene matches: 10. Per germline, CDR1 MGHDK and CDR2 SYGVNS. CDR3 loop: CASSWEGARSEKLFF. In nucleotides, the CDR3 is TGTGCCAGCAGTTGGGAGGGGGCGAGGTCTGAAAAACTGTTTTTT.

This CDR3 reads CASSYSGSPGQGGYEQYF. DNA of the CDR3: TGTGCCAGCAGTTACTCCGGATCCCCGGGACAGGGGGGATACGAGCAGTACTTC. This sequence joins TRBV28 and TRBJ2-7, with 11 bases fitting TRBD1. Per the germline V gene, CDR1 is MDHEN and CDR2 is SYDVKM. CDR3 size: 18 residues. Trimming removed 4 bases from V and 4 bases from J; junction bases left unmatched: 15.